This record looks at one TCR beta chain sequence and its context. The record originates from a study of blood T cell repertoires in COVID-19. Study as a whole: The origin of the acute and convalescent COVID-19 samples was the United States, Italy and Spain.

In the original processing: Estimated nucleated cell counts came from reference gene primer amplification. The assay was immunoSEQ multiplex PCR, and TCRdb's table has in-frame clones only and misses some. V, J and clone size are taken as reported in that table, and D and trimming were inferred from the DNA itself. This table holds 200,000 or so clones, approximately 90% found once. Germline values: CDR1 WSHSY, CDR2 SAAADI. The length of the CDR3 is 15 residues. V shed 8 bases and J shed 0 bases, with 13 bases lying between them. This sequence originates from a man in his sixties with COVID-19, enrolled during active disease. The chain is built from TRBV10-2 and TRBJ2-2; D perhaps matches TRBD2 (7 bases). Sequencing used peripheral blood. Here the CDR3 DNA reads TGCGCCAGCCGTGTGGGGGGGCCGAACACCGGGGAGCTGTTTTTT. Encoded protein: CASRVGGPNTGELFF.